The clone carrying this TCR beta chain was detected a few times. The antigen remains unidentified. This sample was included in a study of identical twins. General study points: Analyses of zero insertions could be partly confounded by invariant MAIT and iNKT cells. Insertions were fewer in abundant cord blood beta clonotypes, whereas memory repertoires showed none of this pattern.

Via MiXCR, TCRdb re-called the 5' RACE reads, giving one row per CDR3 protein. Among roughly 500,000 distinct CDR3 sequences, approximately 22% were seen once, and the ten largest hold about 0.91%. This sample also appeared in a second study, on T cells expressing NK-cell markers.

The receptor comes from a woman under 30 in good health. Sample: CD4+ T cells sorted from blood.

CDR3 protein: CASSKSGTSGSGSYNEQFF. CDR3 sequence (DNA): TGTGCCAGCAGCAAGTCCGGGACTAGCGGGAGTGGGTCCTACAATGAGCAGTTCTTC. The V gene is TRBV11-2, the J gene TRBJ2-1, with 14 bases aligning to TRBD2. The CDR3 spans 19 residues. With V trimmed by 5 bases and J by 1 base, 10 bases remained unmatched. The V gene's germline CDR1 is SGHAT and CDR2 FQNNGV.